The 15 T cell receptor beta chains given below trace back to one sample, sequenced in a study of T cell responses to AZD1222 COVID-19 vaccine. TCRdb's table, derived via immunoSEQ multiplex PCR, lists solely in-frame clones and lacks some. This table holds 95,000 to 150,000 clones, around 85% found once. The sequenced sample was peripheral blood, obtained on day 0 of AZD1222 vaccination. These receptors were obtained from an adult in good health.

The J gene is TRBJ2-5, the V gene TRBV9, with 7 positions matching TRBD2. The trim removed 4 bases at V and 1 base at J, leaving 7 bases unmatched. This CDR3 contains 15 residues. Germline CDR1 is SGDLS and CDR2 is YYNGEE. The CDR3, as DNA: TGTGCCAGCAGCCCTCGGGGCGGGGGCCAAGAGACCCAGTACTTC. Protein sequence: CASSPRGGGQETQYF.

The rearrangement uses TRBV7-8 and TRBJ2-7; D call uncertain. V was trimmed by 5 bases and J by 3 bases, leaving 11 bases between them. This CDR3 is 13 amino acids long. Germline loops: CDR1 SGHVS, CDR2 FQNEAQ. The CDR3 coding sequence is TGTGCCAGCAGCCATACACCGGACTACGAGCAGTACTTC. Amino acid sequence: CASSHTPDYEQYF.

This chain uses TRBV4-2 with TRBJ2-7; D is unresolved. Trimming left V 0 bases short and J 6 bases short, with 12 bases between. The CDR3 loop spans 14 amino acids. Germline V lookup: CDR1 LGHNA, CDR2 YNFKEQ. The CDR3 coding sequence is TGTGCCAGCAGCCAAGACCGGACCCGGGCCGAGCAGTACTTC. This translates into CASSQDRTRAEQYF.

Details on this clone: The conserved closing phenylalanine or tryptophan is absent in this CDR3, likely reflecting a read error. The DNA is left out, because the CDR3 cannot be placed on it with certainty; the CDR3 is given as TCRdb lists it. The chain combines TRBV6-5 with TRBJ1-2. Inclusive of both ends, the CDR3 amounts to 11 amino acids. CDR1 and CDR2 from the germline V gene are MNHEY and SVGAGI. The chain's CDR3 is CASRGDGTIYS.

Of note for this clone: The same CDR3 arises from other DNA sequences in this sample as well. The J gene is TRBJ1-5, the V gene TRBV3-1 (or the pseudogene TRBV3-2); tentatively, D is TRBD1 (5 bases). The CDR3 sequence is 14 residues long. V was clipped by 1 base and J by 1 base, with 5 bases between them. Looked up from germline, CDR1 is LGHDT and CDR2 is YNNKEL (reference sequence). CDR3 nucleotide sequence: TGTGCCAGCAGCCAAGGGGGCAGCAATCAGCCCCAGCATTTT. Protein: CASSQGGSNQPQHF.

The gene calls are TRBV14 and TRBJ2-3; 9 nucleotides match TRBD1. This CDR3 spans 14 amino acids. Germline assignment: CDR1 SGHDN and CDR2 FVKESK. V was pared by 5 bases and J by 3 bases, with 3 bases of the junction left unmatched. The CDR3 bases are TGTGCCAGCAGCACGGGACAGGGAACAGATACGCAGTATTTT. Translated, it gives CASSTGQGTDTQYF.

The V gene is TRBV5-1, the J gene TRBJ2-3; no firm D call. V was shortened by 0 bases and J by 4 bases, with 6 bases between the two germline ends. Germline V gene sequence: CDR1 SGHRS, CDR2 YFSETQ. The CDR3 totals 13 residues. CDR3 amino acids: CASSLAAADTQYF. In DNA form, the CDR3 reads TGCGCCAGCAGCTTGGCGGCCGCAGATACGCAGTATTTT.

The chain has TRBV28 and TRBJ1-4, with D perhaps TRBD1 (5 bases). Trimming removed 3 bases at V and 4 bases at J, with 12 bases between. CDR1 is MDHEN, CDR2 SYDVKM, per germline. The CDR3 is 15 residues long. The CDR3 DNA sequence: TGTGCCAGCAGTTTGGGGGTGAAGGGTAATGAAAAACTGTTTTTT. Protein sequence: CASSLGVKGNEKLFF.

The rearrangement links TRBV14 to TRBJ1-2; D is possibly TRBD1 (5 bases). CDR1 SGHDN and CDR2 FVKESK come from the germline V gene. The CDR3 runs 17 residues. Trimming left V 0 bases short and J 6 bases short, with 20 bases between. CDR3 in amino acids: CASSQDPGPASYNGYTF. The CDR3 DNA is TGTGCCAGCAGCCAAGATCCGGGGCCGGCCTCTTACAATGGCTACACCTTC.

The chain is built from TRBV5-1 and TRBJ1-1, with D maybe TRBD1 (5 bases). The CDR3 is made up of 14 amino acids. V was cut by 4 bases and J by 1 base, with 11 bases left in between. CDR1 and CDR2 (germline): SGHRS, YFSETQ. The CDR3 DNA follows: TGCGCCAGCAGCCGGGGGGGTCCGAACACTGAAGCTTTCTTT. Protein product: CASSRGGPNTEAFF.

This clone has a single count. This sequence joins TRBV11-2 and TRBJ2-1; D possibly corresponds to TRBD1 (5 bases). There are 14 residues in the CDR3. CDR1 and CDR2 from the germline V gene are SGHAT and FQNNGV. Trimming took off 5 bases at V and 7 bases at J, with 15 bases between the two ends. CDR3 amino acids: CASSPSGRANEQFF. CDR3 nucleotides: TGTGCCAGCAGCCCTTCGGGCAGGGCGAATGAGCAGTTCTTC.

CDR3 nucleotide sequence: TGTGCCTGGAGGAGGGGGCTGGAAAAACTGTTTTTT. It encodes CAWRRGLEKLFF. The chain links TRBV30 to TRBJ1-4, with 7 bases that match TRBD1. Trimming cost V 3 bases and J 8 bases; bases outside gene matches: 3. The CDR3 has 12 residues. Germline loops: CDR1 GTSNPN, CDR2 SVGIG (reference sequence).

The chain's CDR3 is CASSLGPRDEKLFF. DNA of the CDR3: TGTGCCAGCAGTTTAGGGCCAAGAGATGAAAAACTGTTTTTT. The V and J genes are TRBV28 and TRBJ1-4; D gene uncertain. V lost 2 bases, J lost 6 bases, and 10 bases lay in between. CDR1 is MDHEN and CDR2 is SYDVKM in the germline V gene. CDR3 length: 14 amino acids.

The chain uses TRBV19 and TRBJ1-2, with 7 nucleotides matching TRBD1. V lost 9 bases and J lost 1; bases outside the gene matches: 5. The CDR3 is 13 amino acids. In germline, CDR1 is LNHDA, CDR2 SQIVND (reference sequence). The CDR3 sequence is CASQQGYNYGYTF. For the CDR3, the DNA is TGTGCCAGCCAACAGGGGTATAACTATGGCTACACCTTC.

The chain links TRBV29-1 to TRBJ1-2; a weak D match, TRBD1 (5 bases). The CDR3 is 13 amino acids. V gave up 6 bases and J gave up 6 bases, with 17 bases separating them. Germline values: CDR1 SQVTM, CDR2 ANQGSEA. CDR3 residues: CSVDQGGWNGYTF. As DNA, the CDR3 is TGCAGCGTGGATCAGGGAGGATGGAATGGCTACACCTTC.